The sequence of this T cell receptor (beta chain) was determined in a study of patients and donors after allogeneic stem cell transplantation. This clonotype was observed a few times. Each CDR3 protein gets one entry after TCRdb re-called the RT-PCR reads with MiXCR. The sample carries about a million distinct CDR3 sequences, roughly 18% recorded once. In germline, CDR1 is LGHDT, CDR2 YNNKEL (reference sequence). V was pared by 4 bases and J by 10 bases, with 8 bases between. This CDR3 has 12 residues. The receptor was isolated from a human donor who was either an allogeneic HSCT recipient or a stem cell or donor lymphocyte infusion donor (not recorded which). It is not recorded whose cells these are; they may come from a transplant donor. The sample was blood, either unsorted or a sorted T cell fraction (not recorded which). V and J are TRBV3-1 and TRBJ1-6; D call uncertain. DNA of the CDR3: TGTGCCAGCAGCCGGTTTGGATCACCCCTCCACTTT. Translation: CASSRFGSPLHF.